Given below is one T cell receptor (beta chain) in context. TCRdb's table, derived via immunoSEQ multiplex PCR, lists solely in-frame clones and lacks some. The sample lists approximately 170,000 clones, 91% seen once, with 1.5% in the top ten. This sample is drawn from a study of control samples from healthy donors and cancer patients. Per germline, CDR1 LGHNA and CDR2 YNFKEQ. This CDR3 contains 14 residues. V shed 4 bases and J shed 0 bases, with 9 bases lying between them. The source of this sequence is a woman aged 25 to 45 in good health. The source material was blood. The chain combines TRBV4-2 with TRBJ1-2, with D possibly matching TRBD1 (5 bases). The CDR3 loop is CASSREGTNYGYTF. The CDR3 coding sequence is TGTGCCAGCAGCCGGGAGGGGACTAACTATGGCTACACCTTC.